The TCR beta chain under discussion was sequenced for a study of blood T cell repertoires in COVID-19. Study at large: The study drew acute and convalescent COVID-19 samples from the United States, Italy and Spain. T cells, B-cell-depleted T cells, or PBMCs provided the cDNA or gDNA that served as material.

Measured with immunoSEQ multiplex PCR; TCRdb has only the in-frame clones, and not every one. This sample has over 200,000 clones, with around 85% found just once. The V end lost 2 bases, the J end lost 3 bases, and 5 bases lay between the germline ends. Looked up from germline, CDR1 is LGHDT and CDR2 is YNNKEL (reference sequence). The CDR3 totals 12 residues. This TCR was recovered from a woman aged 25 to 45 who had recovered from COVID-19. Source material: peripheral blood. V and J are TRBV3-1 (or the pseudogene TRBV3-2) and TRBJ2-7; no reliable D call. The DNA of the CDR3 is TGTGCCAGCAGCCAAATTAACTACGAGCAGTACTTC. It is translated as CASSQINYEQYF.